The clone carrying this TCR beta chain appeared many times. The antigen is not known. V lost 3 bases, J lost 1 base, and 13 bases lay in between. This CDR3 is built from 15 residues. Germline V CDR1 and CDR2: SGHTA, FQGNSA. The entry originates in a study of Graves' ophthalmopathy and Graves' hyperthyroidism. General observations from the study: Predictions made by the model for ophthalmopathy progression reached 70.59% sensitivity and 72% to 85% specificity.

Lactation, pregnancy, uncontrolled infections and other autoimmune diseases were all grounds for excluding patients. Amplified material comprised TCR beta CDR3 regions derived from RNA transcripts. In the first round, RT-PCR was carried out with HTBI primers, and a multiplex PCR formed the second round. TCRdb re-analysed the multiplex PCR reads in MiXCR, keeping a single row per CDR3 protein. The top ten hold 11% of the sample, which has over a million distinct CDR3 sequences, about 36% seen once. The gene calls are TRBV7-2 and TRBJ2-7; no clear D. This TCR derives from an adult man with Graves' hyperthyroidism. The specimen sequenced was peripheral blood or thyroid tissue (not recorded which). The CDR3 bases are TGTGCCAGCAGCTTGGAACGACGGTTTTCCTACGAGCAGTACTTC. It is translated as CASSLERRFSYEQYF.